This T cell receptor beta chain comes out of a study of cytomegalovirus exposure and HLA in healthy donors. CDR3 size: 15 residues. Germline V gives CDR1 MGHRA, CDR2 YSYEKL. Trimming cost V 1 base and J 2 bases; bases outside gene matches: 4. With 60 Vbeta and 13 Jbeta primers, the PCR was carried out. Method: immunoSEQ multiplex PCR; TCRdb's copy keeps in-frame clones and lacks some. The profile shows under 130,000 clones, about 68% of them singletons. Whole-study findings and limits: Among donors in an Asian-associated ancestry cluster, a later analysis reportedly found fewer N-insertions than the roughly 700-donor mean.

Regarding this clone: The antigen remains undetermined. Other DNA sequences in this specimen translate into the identical CDR3.

The TCR comes from a man under 40 in good health and CMV-seropositive. Sequenced input: PBMCs. This sequence joins TRBV4-1 and TRBJ2-7; 8 bases are a match to TRBD2. The CDR3 spells CASSQVAGGPYEQYF. For the CDR3, the DNA is TGCGCCAGCAGCCAAGTGGCGGGGGGCCCCTACGAGCAGTACTTC.